Each of the 27 T cell receptor beta chains below was sequenced from the same sample in a study of blood T cells in healthy people across ages. The authors ran a second PCR of 7 to 11 cycles using a sample-barcoded 5' primer and a J-beta primer mix. One entry per CDR3 protein results from TCRdb running MiXCR on the 5' RACE reads. The sample includes around 700,000 distinct CDR3 sequences, 20% to 25% seen only once; the top ten take 9% to 9.5%. These same records also appear under a second study, on T cells of mothers and their children.

The material sequenced was blood. The receptor set was obtained from a boy between 10 and 17 years old in good health.

This clonotype was recorded a few times. The genes are TRBV5-8 and TRBJ2-7, with D unresolved. Germline values: CDR1 SGHTS, CDR2 YDEGEE. This CDR3 region has 15 residues. V was trimmed by 4 bases and J by 3 bases, leaving 17 bases between them. The CDR3 reads CASSPPAGLDYEQYF. DNA of the CDR3: TGTGCCAGCAGCCCCCCTGCCGGGTTGGACTACGAGCAGTACTTC.

V usage is TRBV29-1 and J usage is TRBJ2-3; no clear D gene. Germline assignment: CDR1 SQVTM and CDR2 ANQGSEA. V was clipped by 0 bases and J by 6 bases, with 4 bases between them. The CDR3 runs to 11 residues. CDR3 sequence: CSVEDGDTQYF. The DNA for the CDR3 is TGCAGCGTTGAAGACGGGGATACGCAGTATTTT.

The chain links TRBV20-1 to TRBJ2-1; no definite D call. The CDR3 runs to 15 residues. The ends were cut back, 3 bases at V and 3 bases at J, with 15 bases in the middle. Germline V gives CDR1 DFQATT, CDR2 SNEGSKA (reference sequence). CDR3: CSASLPGLLYNEQFF. The CDR3 DNA follows: TGCAGTGCTAGTCTTCCCGGGCTCCTCTACAATGAGCAGTTCTTC.

The chain couples TRBV28 to TRBJ2-5; D remains unclear. The J call may be wrong; the DNA end is better matched by TRBJ2-7. The CDR3 loop spans 13 amino acids. Germline CDR1 MDHEN, CDR2 SYDVKM. The CDR3 loop is CASSLAESNEQYF. DNA for the CDR3: TGTGCCAGCAGTTTAGCAGAAAGTAACGAGCAGTACTTC.

This clonotype was counted a few times. CDR3 in amino acids: CSVVSYDRGEQFF. CDR3 DNA sequence: TGCAGCGTTGTTTCTTACGACAGGGGTGAGCAGTTCTTC. The chain uses TRBV29-1 and TRBJ2-1, with 8 bases fitting TRBD1. The CDR3 is 13 amino acids. Germline V gives CDR1 SQVTM, CDR2 ANQGSEA. Trimming at V came to 4 bases and at J to 9 bases, leaving 8 bases not matched to a gene.

Many counts were recorded for this clonotype. J is TRBJ2-1 and V is TRBV12-3 or TRBV12-4; D not certain. Between the trimmed V and J ends, which lost 1 base and 14 bases, there was a span of 9 bases. The CDR3 length is 11 residues. The CDR3 DNA sequence: TGTGCCAGCAGTTTAGGAGGTTCGAAGTTCTTC. Its translation is CASSLGGSKFF.

There are a few counts of this clonotype. This chain joins TRBV25-1 and TRBJ1-2, with D possibly TRBD1 on 5 matching bases. The germline V gene encodes CDR1 MGHDK and CDR2 SYGVNS. CDR3 length: 11 amino acids. V was cut by 6 bases and J by 12 bases, with 14 bases left in between. CDR3 sequence: CASSFGGNNTF. The DNA for the CDR3 is TGTGCCAGCAGCTTCGGGGGGAATAACACCTTC.

The chain links TRBV20-1 to TRBJ2-3; D is unclear. The CDR3 is made up of 13 amino acids. Germline CDR1 DFQATT, CDR2 SNEGSKA (reference sequence). This CDR3 is CSAERTATDTQYF. CDR3 DNA: TGCAGCGCCGAAAGGACGGCAACAGATACGCAGTATTTT.

This clonotype was counted only a few times. The chain carries TRBV20-1 and TRBJ1-2; maybe TRBD1 (6 bases). Germline CDR1 DFQATT, CDR2 SNEGSKA (reference sequence). The CDR3 has 15 residues. V was trimmed by 0 bases and J by 8 bases, leaving 19 bases between them. The CDR3 DNA reads as TGCAGTGCTAGAGAAACAGGGTCCCTCCCATGGGGCTACACCTTC. Its protein product is CSARETGSLPWGYTF.

The genes are TRBV6-6 and TRBJ2-7, with TRBD1 identical over 9 bases. Germline assignment: CDR1 MNHNY and CDR2 SVGAGI (reference sequence). V lost 0 bases to trimming and J lost 6 bases; unmatched junction nucleotides: 3. CDR3 length equals 14 residues. In DNA, the CDR3 is TGTGCCAGCAGTTACTCAGGGACAGGGTTCGAGCAGTACTTC. Encoded protein: CASSYSGTGFEQYF.

This clonotype was picked up a small number of times. The rearrangement uses TRBV11-2 and TRBJ2-5; D gene unclear. The CDR3 extends over 15 amino acids. CDR1 is SGHAT and CDR2 is FQNNGV in the germline V gene. Trimming pared 5 bases from V and 4 bases from J, leaving 17 bases between. As DNA, the CDR3 is TGTGCCAGCAGCCCTCGCCTCGGCATCGGAGAGACCCAGTACTTC. It is translated as CASSPRLGIGETQYF.

CDR3 coding DNA: TGTGCCAGCGGAGGGGGTAGTGATACGCAGTATTTT. Translating gives CASGGGSDTQYF. J is TRBJ2-3 and V is TRBV2; the D gene could be TRBD1 or TRBD2 (6 bases each). The CDR3 sequence is 12 residues long. Germline V gene data show CDR1 as SNHLY and CDR2 as FYNNEI. Trimming stripped 8 bases from V and 6 bases from J, with 12 bases between.

The chain uses TRBV20-1 and TRBJ2-1, with a weak D call TRBD1 (5 bases). The germline V and J ends were trimmed by 5 bases and 4 bases, with 12 bases remaining between them. The CDR3 has 13 amino acids. Germline V gene lookup returns CDR1 DFQATT and CDR2 SNEGSKA (reference sequence). CDR3 loop: CSAPAQGYNEQFF. DNA of the CDR3: TGCAGTGCTCCTGCGCAGGGATACAATGAGCAGTTCTTC.

The chain combines TRBV9 with TRBJ2-1; TRBD2 agrees at 11 bases. The trim removed 0 bases at V and 2 bases at J, leaving 4 bases unmatched. Germline CDR1 is SGDLS and CDR2 is YYNGEE. This CDR3 is built from 17 residues. Here the CDR3 reads CASSVEGLAVPYNEQFF. CDR3 DNA: TGTGCCAGCAGCGTAGAGGGACTAGCGGTACCCTACAATGAGCAGTTCTTC.

The V and J genes are TRBV27 and TRBJ1-2; perhaps TRBD1 as D (6 bases). Trimming shortened V by 2 bases and J by 4 bases, and 11 bases separated the two germline ends. CDR3 length: 14 amino acids. The germline V gene encodes CDR1 MNHEY and CDR2 SMNVEV (reference sequence). CDR3 sequence: CASSLQGLGYGYTF. Written as DNA, the CDR3 is TGTGCCAGCAGTTTACAGGGGCTGGGCTATGGCTACACCTTC.

Of note for this clonotype: A junction end diverges from the germline sequence, so it may reflect a read error. V gene TRBV12-3 or TRBV12-4 combines with J gene TRBJ2-5; 9 nucleotides line up with TRBD2. The J call could be wrong; TRBJ2-1 is a better fit for the DNA end. The CDR3 is 14 amino acids. CDR3 sequence (DNA): TGTGCCAGCAGATTAGCGGGGGTCTACAATGAGCAGTTCTTC. Translation gives CASRLAGVYNEQFF.

This clonotype was seen only a few times. CDR3 DNA sequence: TGCAGCGCCATAGTACCGGGACGTACTGGAAACACCATATATTTT. It codes for CSAIVPGRTGNTIYF. The chain recombines TRBV29-1 with TRBJ1-3; weak D call: TRBD1 (5 bases). V was pared by 7 bases and J by 2 bases, with 18 bases between. CDR3 length: 15 residues. Per germline, CDR1 SQVTM and CDR2 ANQGSEA.

The rearrangement links TRBV11-2 to TRBJ1-5, with D hard to call. The CDR3 is made up of 12 amino acids. V lost 5 bases and J 1 base, leaving 3 bases between the germline ends. Germline lookup yields CDR1 SGHAT and CDR2 FQNNGV. The CDR3 here is CASSQSNQPQHF. The CDR3 nucleotides read TGTGCCAGCAGCCAGAGCAATCAGCCCCAGCATTTT.

In its sample, this clonotype was seen a few times. The chain couples TRBV10-3 to TRBJ2-7; 7 bases line up with TRBD2. J was trimmed by 3 bases and V by 8 bases; bases with no gene match: 7. The CDR3 totals 13 residues. CDR1 ENHRY and CDR2 SYGVKD come from the germline V gene. The CDR3 region is CAIGEGRDYEQYF. The DNA of the CDR3 is TGTGCCATCGGAGAAGGGAGGGACTACGAGCAGTACTTC.

This chain connects TRBV29-1 to TRBJ2-7; 9 bases are shared with TRBD2. The V segment lost 5 bases and the J segment 0 bases; nucleotides outside the gene matches: 2. Germline V gene sequence: CDR1 SQVTM, CDR2 ANQGSEA. The CDR3 consists of 13 residues. CDR3 sequence reads: CSVRSGSSYEQYF. CDR3 in DNA: TGCAGCGTTCGTAGCGGGAGCTCCTACGAGCAGTACTTC.

J is TRBJ2-5 and V is TRBV7-3, with 12 bases identical to TRBD1. CDR1 is SGHTA and CDR2 is FQGTGA in the germline V gene. The V gene end was trimmed by 4 bases and the J gene end by 5 bases; junction bases not matched to a gene: 5. CDR3 size: 15 residues. The CDR3 nucleotides are TGTGCCAGCAGCTGGGGGACAGGGGGCATGGAGACCCAGTACTTC. Its protein is CASSWGTGGMETQYF.

This clonotype was seen a handful of times. V usage is TRBV20-1 and J usage is TRBJ1-2, with TRBD1 matching 10 bases. Trimming cost V 4 bases and J 8 bases; bases outside gene matches: 4. CDR1 is DFQATT, CDR2 SNEGSKA, per germline (reference sequence). CDR3 size: 12 residues. Here the CDR3 DNA reads TGCAGTGCTAAGGGGACAGGGGAGGGCTACACCTTC. Amino acids: CSAKGTGEGYTF.

For this clonotype: Compared with germline, one end of the junction differs, possibly owing to a read error. J is TRBJ1-5 and V is TRBV20-1; the D gene is possibly TRBD1 (5 bases). CDR3 length equals 18 residues. The germline gives CDR1 DFQATT, CDR2 SNEGSKA (reference sequence). The CDR3 coding sequence is TGCAGTGCACGGAGGGACGTCCGTGGTTCATATAGCAATCAGCGCCAGCATTTT. Translated: CSARRDVRGSYSNQRQHF.

This clonotype was seen a few times. The junction and the germline gene differ at one end; a read error may be behind it. The chain carries TRBV7-7 and TRBJ2-5; 9 bases match TRBD2. The CDR3 is 14 amino acids. The V gene's germline CDR1 is SSHAT and CDR2 FNYEAQ (reference sequence). CDR3: CASSSRSGGETQYF. DNA for the CDR3: TGTGCTAGCAGCTCCCGTAGCGGGGGAGAGACCCAGTACTTC.

This clonotype was recorded once. The CDR3 DNA sequence: TGTGCCAGCACCTATTCGGGATTCTACAATGAGCAGTTCTTC. This translates into CASTYSGFYNEQFF. The rearrangement links TRBV6-2 or TRBV6-3 to TRBJ2-1; possibly TRBD2 for D (5 bases). CDR3 size: 14 residues. V was clipped by 7 bases and J by 3 bases, with 13 bases between them. Germline CDR1 is MNHEY and CDR2 is SVGEGT.

This clonotype was found a few times. The V call is TRBV6-5, the J call TRBJ2-1, with D possibly TRBD2 on 6 matching bases. The CDR3 is 12 amino acids. Deletions cut 2 bases from V and 11 bases from J, with 10 bases between. Germline V CDR1 and CDR2: MNHEY, SVGAGI. This CDR3 reads CASSYPGTQQFF. CDR3 sequence (DNA): TGTGCCAGCAGTTACCCCGGGACTCAGCAGTTCTTC.

This clonotype turned up a few times. The rearrangement joins TRBV15 to TRBJ2-5, with TRBD2 matching over 9 bases. CDR3 length equals 15 residues. Germline trimming cut 3 bases from V and 0 bases from J; bases unmatched to any gene: 2. Looked up from germline, CDR1 is LNHNV and CDR2 is YYDKDF (reference sequence). The chain's CDR3 is CATSSTSGYQETQYF. As DNA, the CDR3 is TGTGCCACCAGCAGCACTAGCGGGTACCAAGAGACCCAGTACTTC.